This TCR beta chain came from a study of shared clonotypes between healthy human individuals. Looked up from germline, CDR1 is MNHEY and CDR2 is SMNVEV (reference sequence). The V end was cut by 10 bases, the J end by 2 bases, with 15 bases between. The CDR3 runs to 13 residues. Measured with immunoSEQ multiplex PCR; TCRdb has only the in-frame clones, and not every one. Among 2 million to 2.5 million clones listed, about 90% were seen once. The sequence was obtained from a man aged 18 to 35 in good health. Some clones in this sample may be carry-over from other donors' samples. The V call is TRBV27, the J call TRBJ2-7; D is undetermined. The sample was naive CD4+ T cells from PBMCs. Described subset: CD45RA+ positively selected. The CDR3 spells CATPFMTPYEQYF. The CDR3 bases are TGTGCCACCCCCTTTATGACCCCCTACGAGCAGTACTTC.